There are many counts of the clone carrying this T cell receptor (beta chain). What it binds is unknown. The CDR3 totals 13 residues. Germline lookup yields CDR1 GTSNPN and CDR2 SVGIG (reference sequence). V shed 7 bases and J shed 2 bases, with 14 bases lying between them. Amplification of TCR beta CDR3 regions used RNA as the template. Initially, a first-round RT-PCR of the TCR CDR3 employed the HTBI primer set. TCRdb reanalysed the multiplex PCR reads using MiXCR and keeps one entry per CDR3 protein. The data show about 500,000 distinct CDR3 sequences, roughly 17% seen once. The entry originates in a study of T cells in Graves' hyperthyroidism and ophthalmopathy. Study-level results: In the blood, most expanded thyroid clonotypes above 0.001 appeared as well. Model predictions of ophthalmopathy came a median 6.5 months before onset.

This sequence joins TRBV30 and TRBJ1-1, with D perhaps matching TRBD1 (5 bases). The sequence was obtained from a woman between 18 and 29 years old with Graves' ophthalmopathy. Input material: blood. The CDR3 DNA reads TGTGCCTACAAGGACACCTATAACACTGAAGCTTTCTTT. This gives the protein CAYKDTYNTEAFF. Full variable domain (outside the CDR3, taken from reference TRBV30 and TRBJ1-1): SQTIHQWPATLVQPVGSPLSLECTVEGTSNPNLYWYRQAAGRGLQLLFYSVGIGQISSEVPQNLSASRPQDRQFILSSKKLLLSDSGFYLCAYKDTYNTEAFFGQGTRLTVV.